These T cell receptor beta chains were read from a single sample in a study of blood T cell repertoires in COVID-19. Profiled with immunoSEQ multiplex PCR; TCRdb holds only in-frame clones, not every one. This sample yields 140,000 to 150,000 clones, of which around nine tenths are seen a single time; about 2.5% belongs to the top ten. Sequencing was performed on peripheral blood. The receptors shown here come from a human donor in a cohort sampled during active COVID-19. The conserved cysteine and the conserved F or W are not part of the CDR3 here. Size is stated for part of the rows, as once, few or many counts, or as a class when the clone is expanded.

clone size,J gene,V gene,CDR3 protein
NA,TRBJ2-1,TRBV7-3,ASSLGTVMYNEQF
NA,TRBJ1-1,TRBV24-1,ATSGGRTDEAF
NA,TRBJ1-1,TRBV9,ASSVAGGVFLNTEAF
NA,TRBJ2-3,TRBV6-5,ASSPSYSTDTQY
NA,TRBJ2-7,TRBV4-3,ASSQDHSGRVYEQY
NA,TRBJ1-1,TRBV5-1,ASSPRGDRVGTEAF
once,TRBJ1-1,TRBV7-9,ASSQRGRLMLGSFEAF
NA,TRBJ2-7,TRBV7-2,ASSLDRTGQY
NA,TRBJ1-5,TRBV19,ASRDRTLISYSNQPQH
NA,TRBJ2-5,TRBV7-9,ATVPGGHPTQY
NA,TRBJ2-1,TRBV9,ASSVLAGDNEQF
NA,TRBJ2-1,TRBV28,ASNPSGTDFRNEQF
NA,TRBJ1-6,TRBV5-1,ASSSGTEVNSPLH
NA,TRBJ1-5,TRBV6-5,ASSYSGDQINQPQH
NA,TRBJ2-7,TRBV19,ASSPTSLLGLEQY
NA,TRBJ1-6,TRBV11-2,ASSLTGGDSPLH